This T cell receptor (beta chain) is from a study of blood T cell repertoires in COVID-19. Study as a whole: Collection of acute and convalescent COVID-19 samples took place in the United States, Italy and Spain. PBMCs, B-cell-depleted T cells, or T cells provided the cDNA or gDNA that made up the material.

CDR3 length equals 15 residues. Per the germline V gene, CDR1 is SGHRS and CDR2 is YFSETQ. Trimming took 0 bases from V and 5 from J; bases not matched to a gene: 5. Per the original methods: It was from reference gene primer amplification that nucleated cell counts were estimated. Assay: immunoSEQ multiplex PCR; the TCRdb copy retains only in-frame clones and omits some. V and J calls and clone size are as listed in that table; D and trimming were resolved from the DNA. Here the sample spans around 170,000 clones, over 80% being singletons. The clonotype originates from a man aged 65 to 85 who had recovered from COVID-19. V gene TRBV5-1 combines with J gene TRBJ2-7; 10 bases match TRBD1. The sample was peripheral blood. The CDR3 DNA reads as TGCGCCAGCAGCTTGGGGGACAGGGGCTTTAACGAGCAGTACTTC. Residues: CASSLGDRGFNEQYF.